This T cell receptor (beta chain) comes out of a study of cytomegalovirus exposure and HLA in healthy donors. J lost 8 bases, V lost 4 bases, and 7 bases had no gene match. This CDR3 has 14 amino acids. The germline V gene encodes CDR1 MGHRA and CDR2 YSYEKL. This PCR relied on a set of 60 Vbeta primers and 13 Jbeta primers. Clones were read by immunoSEQ multiplex PCR, and TCRdb kept only the in-frame ones, dropping some. The sample yields 110,000 or so clones, about 81% seen once. In regard to this clone: The antigen is undetermined.

Study-level findings and limits: Under in vitro conditions, three CMV-associated chains were confirmed as specific for CMV antigens.

The sequence came from a man aged 35 to 55 in good health and CMV-seronegative. The sequencing sample was made of PBMCs. The V call is TRBV4-1, the J call TRBJ2-1; 8 bases fit TRBD2. The CDR3 DNA sequence: TGCGCCAGCAGCCTACGACTAGCGTTCGATGAGCAGTTCTTC. This encodes CASSLRLAFDEQFF.